This TCR beta chain is drawn from a study of blood T cells in healthy people across ages. Study as a whole: About one barcoded beta molecule per two T cells was captured by template switching.

Study-level results: Observed TCR beta diversity per million T cells went down as age went up. This fall followed a roughly linear course with age.

As to this clonotype: The antigen is not known.

A second PCR, run for about 6 to 11 cycles, used a sample-barcoded 5' primer plus a J-beta primer mix. Each cDNA molecule was tagged by a template-switch adaptor that had 12 random nucleotides. TCRdb analysed the 5' RACE reads with MiXCR anew, one entry per CDR3 protein. The sample yields over 1,300,000 distinct CDR3 sequences, approximately 59% seen once. This clonotype was obtained from a man younger than 30 in good health. Specimen: blood.

CDR3 sequence: CASSQGQLIRSYNEQFF. CDR3 sequence (DNA): TGTGCCAGCAGCCAAGGACAGCTCATACGCTCCTACAATGAGCAGTTCTTC. This rearrangement joins TRBV7-9 to TRBJ2-1; weak D call: TRBD1 (6 bases). Germline assignment: CDR1 SEHNR and CDR2 FQNEAQ (reference sequence). V was shortened by 5 bases and J by 0 bases, with 17 bases between the two germline ends. This CDR3 has 17 amino acids.